The rows below give T cell receptor beta chains drawn from one sample of a study of cytomegalovirus exposure and HLA in healthy donors. Produced via immunoSEQ multiplex PCR; TCRdb's table is partial and in-frame only. The sample records some 78,000 clones, about 80% being singletons. The sequencing sample was made of PBMCs. The source of these receptors is a man aged 45 to 65 in good health and CMV-seropositive. The conserved cysteine and the conserved F or W are not part of the CDR3 here. Fields, in order: D gene, V gene, clone size, CDR3 protein. A D gene is named only where the DNA matches it firmly. Size is omitted from some rows. Given values are once, few, many or a class for expanded clones.

. | TRBV2 | few | ASRVRSGVETQY
. | TRBV6-5 | . | ASSYNRSPGELF
. | TRBV5-4 | few | ASSDPAGRMNTEAF
TRBD2 | TRBV7-9 | . | ASSIGLAGGYEQY
TRBD1 | TRBV6-1 | . | ASSGTGGYNEQF
TRBD2 | TRBV14 | . | ASSQVGGAVGEQY
TRBD2 | TRBV5-4 | . | ASSRGLAGAEQY
TRBD1 | TRBV6-1 | . | ASSAGQARETQY
. | TRBV6-1 | . | ASRGDLTNYGYT
. | TRBV27 | . | ASSPEAGSGANVLT
. | TRBV11-2 | few | ASSKTGGGGETQY
. | TRBV7-3 | . | SSSSQADRLSGANVLT
. | TRBV2 | few | ASGREVGYT
TRBD2 | TRBV5-1 | . | ASGTSGTPYEQY
. | TRBV19 | . | ASSFFYGYT
. | TRBV7-2 | . | ASSLAPQLPETQY
TRBD2 | TRBV6-4 | . | ASSDRTGGKNEQF
. | TRBV5-1 | . | ASSALLQGNTEAF
. | TRBV30 | once | AWSTQNPQEKLF
TRBD1 | TRBV19 | few | ASSIPGGERTEAF
. | TRBV18 | . | ASSPTRGSETQY
. | TRBV7-8 | . | ASQEEADGAF
TRBD2 | TRBV18 | once | ASSGGLGETQY
. | TRBV7-9 | . | ASSLGPVFSTDTQY
. | TRBV5-1 | . | ASSLGGGINQPQH
. | TRBV6-4 | . | ASSDQGREQF
TRBD2 | TRBV6-6 | . | ASSDPGLAGYEQY
. | TRBV6-1 | . | ASGVTGSQETQY
TRBD2 | TRBV11-1 | . | ASSLELRASGPDTQY
. | TRBV5-1 | . | ASSLTGRNTEAF
TRBD1 | TRBV19 | . | ASSIMTGFNYGYT
. | TRBV7-9 | . | ASSSYTEAF
. | TRBV5-1 | . | ASSFNSFTEAF
TRBD1 | TRBV6-6 | . | ASRGQGAGTDTQY
TRBD1 | TRBV19 | . | ASSRGTGSSGELF
TRBD2 | TRBV4-1 | . | ASSQRVGLAGTGELF
TRBD1 | TRBV6-1 | few | ASKARQGDTEAF
. | TRBV4-1 | . | ASSQVRELNNEQF
. | TRBV2 | . | ASSEDGINTGELF